These 8 T cell receptor beta chains were sequenced from one sample in a study of T cells in Graves' hyperthyroidism and ophthalmopathy. Amplified TCR beta CDR3 regions came from RNA transcripts. RT-PCR in the first round (using the HTBI primer set) targeted the TCR CDR3. TCRdb recomputed calls from the multiplex PCR reads with MiXCR, one row per CDR3 protein. The sample lists 500,000 or so distinct CDR3 sequences, more than 15% occurring once. The sample was blood. The receptors originated from a woman in her late teens or twenties with Graves' ophthalmopathy.

This clonotype was observed at least ten times. The CDR3 protein is CASSLDNPASEAFF. CDR3 nucleotide sequence: TGTGCCAGCAGCTTAGATAACCCAGCCTCAGAAGCTTTCTTT. This chain connects TRBV11-2 to TRBJ1-1; no firm D call. V dropped 0 bases and J dropped 8 bases, with 13 bases sitting between them. The CDR3 is made up of 14 amino acids. CDR1 and CDR2 (germline): SGHAT, FQNNGV.

The chain couples TRBV7-2 to TRBJ2-7; TRBD2 matches 7 bases. The CDR3 consists of 15 residues. The germline V gene has CDR1 SGHTA and CDR2 FQGNSA. V lost 5 bases, J lost 1 base, and 8 bases stayed unmatched. The DNA for the CDR3 is TGTGCCAGCAGCCCCCGGGGAGGGCGATCCTACGAGCAGTACTTC. Encoded protein: CASSPRGGRSYEQYF.

This clonotype came up many times. This chain connects TRBV20-1 to TRBJ1-2, with 7 bases matching TRBD1. The CDR3 is 14 amino acids. The V and J ends lost 6 bases and 2 bases, in that order; junction bases with no gene match: 9. CDR1 and CDR2 (germline): DFQATT, SNEGSKA (reference sequence). The CDR3: CSAQSPGQNYGYTF. CDR3 nucleotide sequence: TGCAGTGCCCAATCACCGGGACAGAACTATGGCTACACCTTC.

This clonotype turned up a few times. The chain uses TRBV6-1 and TRBJ2-1, with 8 bases lining up with TRBD1. The CDR3 consists of 15 residues. J gave up 4 bases and V 3 bases, and 5 bases lay outside the gene matches. Germline V CDR1 and CDR2: MNHNS, SASEGT. This chain's CDR3 is CASSDRDRTYNEQFF. CDR3 nucleotide sequence: TGTGCCAGCAGTGACCGGGACAGGACGTACAATGAGCAGTTCTTC.

This clonotype appeared many times. The chain combines TRBV10-1 with TRBJ2-3, with 12 bases aligning to TRBD2. Germline V CDR1 and CDR2: WNHNN, SYGVQD (reference sequence). V trimming: 6 bases; J trimming: 3 bases; junction bases outside the gene matches: 4. The CDR3 is 15 residues long. CDR3 in DNA: TGCGCCAGCAGGTTACTAGCGGGAGGTACAGATACGCAGTATTTT. Protein: CASRLLAGGTDTQYF.

This chain uses TRBV4-2 with TRBJ2-1; TRBD2 matches at 9 bases. This CDR3 has 18 residues. J lost 2 bases, V lost 0 bases, and 8 bases had no gene match. Germline CDR1 LGHNA, CDR2 YNFKEQ. The DNA of the CDR3 is TGTGCCAGCAGCCAAGACGTCTTGACTAGCGGAACCTACAATGAGCAGTTCTTC. Its protein is CASSQDVLTSGTYNEQFF.

This clonotype was seen many times. The chain is built from TRBV7-9 and TRBJ2-1, with 10 bases fitting TRBD1. The CDR3 is 15 amino acids. J lost 7 bases, V lost 2 bases, and 5 bases had no gene match. Germline-derived CDR1 and CDR2 are SEHNR and FQNEAQ (reference sequence). The CDR3 nucleotides are TGTGCCAGCAGCTTACACGGGACAGGGGTTAATGAGCAGTTCTTC. Encoded protein: CASSLHGTGVNEQFF.

About this clonotype: One base away lies a much larger clone, so this may be a sequencing read error. The gene calls are TRBV15 and TRBJ1-1, with D tentatively TRBD1 (5 bases). In germline, CDR1 is LNHNV, CDR2 YYDKDF (reference sequence). Trimming took off 4 bases at V and 4 bases at J, with 13 bases between the two ends. CDR3 length: 14 residues. CDR3 sequence reads: CATSNPTASTEAFF. CDR3 coding DNA: TGTGCCACCAGCAACCCGACAGCGAGCACTGAAGCTTTCTTT.